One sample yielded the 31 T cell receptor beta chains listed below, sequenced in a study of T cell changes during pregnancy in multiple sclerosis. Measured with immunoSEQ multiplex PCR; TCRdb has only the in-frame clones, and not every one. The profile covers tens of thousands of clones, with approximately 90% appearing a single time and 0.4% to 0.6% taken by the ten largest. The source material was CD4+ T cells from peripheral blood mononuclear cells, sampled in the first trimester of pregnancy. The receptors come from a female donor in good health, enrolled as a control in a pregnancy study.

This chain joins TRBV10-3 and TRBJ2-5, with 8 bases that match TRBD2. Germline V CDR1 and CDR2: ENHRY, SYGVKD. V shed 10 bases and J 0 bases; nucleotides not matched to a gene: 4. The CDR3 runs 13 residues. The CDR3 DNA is TGTGCCACGCAGCGGGGGTACCAAGAGACCCAGTACTTC. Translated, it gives CATQRGYQETQYF.

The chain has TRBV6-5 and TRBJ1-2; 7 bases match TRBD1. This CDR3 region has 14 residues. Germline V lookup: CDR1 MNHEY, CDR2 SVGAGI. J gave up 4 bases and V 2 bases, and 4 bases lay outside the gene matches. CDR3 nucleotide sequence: TGTGCCAGCAGTTACGAGGGGGCCCCCTATGGCTACACCTTC. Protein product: CASSYEGAPYGYTF.

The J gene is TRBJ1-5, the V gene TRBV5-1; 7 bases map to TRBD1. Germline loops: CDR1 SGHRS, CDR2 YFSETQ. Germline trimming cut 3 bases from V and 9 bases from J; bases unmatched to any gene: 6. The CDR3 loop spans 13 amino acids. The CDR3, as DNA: TGCGCCAGCAGCTCGGACAGGTTCGGGCCCCAGCATTTT. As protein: CASSSDRFGPQHF.

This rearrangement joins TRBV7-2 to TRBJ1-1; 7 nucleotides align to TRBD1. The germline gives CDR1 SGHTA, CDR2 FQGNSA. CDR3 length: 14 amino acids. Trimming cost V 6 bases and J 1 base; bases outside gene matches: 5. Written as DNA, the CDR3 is TGTGCCAGCAGTCTGACAGGGCCGAACACTGAAGCTTTCTTT. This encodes CASSLTGPNTEAFF.

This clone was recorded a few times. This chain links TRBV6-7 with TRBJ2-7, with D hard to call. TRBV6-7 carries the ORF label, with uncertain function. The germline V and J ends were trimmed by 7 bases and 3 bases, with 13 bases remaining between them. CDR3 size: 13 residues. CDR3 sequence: CASISRRSYEQYF. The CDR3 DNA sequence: TGTGCCAGCATATCTAGACGGAGCTACGAGCAGTACTTC.

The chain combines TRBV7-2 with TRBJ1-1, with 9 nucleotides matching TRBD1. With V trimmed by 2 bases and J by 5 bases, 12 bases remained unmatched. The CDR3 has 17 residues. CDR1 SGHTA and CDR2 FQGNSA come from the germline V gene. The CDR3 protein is CASSLFTGGSLRTEAFF. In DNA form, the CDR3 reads TGTGCCAGCAGCTTATTTACAGGGGGCTCTTTGAGGACTGAAGCTTTCTTT.

This chain's CDR3 is CASSLDRRQSNTEAFF. The CDR3 DNA follows: TGTGCCAGCAGCTTAGATAGGCGACAGTCGAACACTGAAGCTTTCTTT. The genes are TRBV7-2 and TRBJ1-1; maybe TRBD1 (5 bases). V lost 1 base, J lost 1 base, and 13 bases lay in between. This CDR3 comprises 16 residues. The germline V gene encodes CDR1 SGHTA and CDR2 FQGNSA.

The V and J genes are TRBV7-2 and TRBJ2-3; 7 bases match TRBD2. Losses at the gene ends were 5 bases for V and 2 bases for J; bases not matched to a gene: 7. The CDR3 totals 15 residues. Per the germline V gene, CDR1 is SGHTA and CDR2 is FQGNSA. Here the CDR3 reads CASSPGAGVTDTQYF. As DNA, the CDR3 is TGTGCCAGCAGCCCTGGGGCGGGGGTCACAGATACGCAGTATTTT.

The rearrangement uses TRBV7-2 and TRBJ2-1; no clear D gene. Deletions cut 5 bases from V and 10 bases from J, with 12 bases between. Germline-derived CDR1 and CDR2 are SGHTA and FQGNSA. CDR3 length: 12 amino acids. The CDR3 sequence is CASSPEPPEQFF. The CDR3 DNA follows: TGTGCCAGCAGCCCCGAGCCCCCGGAGCAGTTCTTC.

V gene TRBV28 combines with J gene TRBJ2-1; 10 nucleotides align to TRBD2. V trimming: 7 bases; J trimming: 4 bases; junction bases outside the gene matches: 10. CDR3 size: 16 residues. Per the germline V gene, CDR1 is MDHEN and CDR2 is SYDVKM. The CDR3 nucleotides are TGTGCCAGCACCGGGGGTAGCGGGGGGCAATACAATGAGCAGTTCTTC. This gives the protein CASTGGSGGQYNEQFF. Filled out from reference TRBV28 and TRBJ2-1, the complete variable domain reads DVKVTQSSRYLVKRTGEKVFLECVQDMDHENMFWYRQDPGLGLRLIYFSYDVKMKEKGDIPEGYSVSREKKERFSLILESASTNQTSMYLCASTGGSGGQYNEQFFGPGTRLTVL.

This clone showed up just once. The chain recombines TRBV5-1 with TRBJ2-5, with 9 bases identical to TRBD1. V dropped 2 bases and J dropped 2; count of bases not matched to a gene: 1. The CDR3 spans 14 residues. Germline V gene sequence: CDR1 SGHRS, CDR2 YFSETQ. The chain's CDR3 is CASSFGQGQETQYF. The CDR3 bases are TGCGCCAGCAGCTTCGGACAGGGGCAAGAGACCCAGTACTTC.

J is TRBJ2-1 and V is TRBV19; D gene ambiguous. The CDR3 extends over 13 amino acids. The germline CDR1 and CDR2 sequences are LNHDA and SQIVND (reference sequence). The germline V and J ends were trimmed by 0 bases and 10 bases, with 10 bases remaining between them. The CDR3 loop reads CASSIDRLGEQFF. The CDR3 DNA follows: TGTGCCAGTAGTATAGACCGCCTAGGCGAGCAGTTCTTC. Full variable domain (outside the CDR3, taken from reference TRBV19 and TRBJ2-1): DGGITQSPKYLFRKEGQNVTLSCEQNLNHDAMYWYRQDPGQGLRLIYYSQIVNDFQKGDIAEGYSVSREKKESFPLTVTSAQKNPTAFYLCASSIDRLGEQFFGPGTRLTVL.

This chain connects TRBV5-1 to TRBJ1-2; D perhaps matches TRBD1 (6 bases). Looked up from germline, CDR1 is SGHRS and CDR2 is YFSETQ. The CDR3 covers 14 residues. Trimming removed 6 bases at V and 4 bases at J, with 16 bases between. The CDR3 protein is CASTFARGLYGYTF. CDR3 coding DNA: TGCGCCAGCACCTTCGCCAGGGGCCTCTATGGCTACACCTTC.

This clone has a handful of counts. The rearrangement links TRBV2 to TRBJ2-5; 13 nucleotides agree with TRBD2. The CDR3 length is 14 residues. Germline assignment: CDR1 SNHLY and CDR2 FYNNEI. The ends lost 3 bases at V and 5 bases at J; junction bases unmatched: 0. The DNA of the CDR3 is TGTGCCAGCAGTGAGGGACTAGCGGGGGAGACCCAGTACTTC. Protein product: CASSEGLAGETQYF.

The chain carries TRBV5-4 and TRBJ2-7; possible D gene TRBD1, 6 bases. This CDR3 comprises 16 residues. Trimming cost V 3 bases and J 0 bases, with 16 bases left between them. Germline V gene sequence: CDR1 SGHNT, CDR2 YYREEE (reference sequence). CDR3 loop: CASSSGQSYLSYEQYF. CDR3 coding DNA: TGTGCCAGCAGCTCCGGACAGTCGTACCTCTCCTACGAGCAGTACTTC.

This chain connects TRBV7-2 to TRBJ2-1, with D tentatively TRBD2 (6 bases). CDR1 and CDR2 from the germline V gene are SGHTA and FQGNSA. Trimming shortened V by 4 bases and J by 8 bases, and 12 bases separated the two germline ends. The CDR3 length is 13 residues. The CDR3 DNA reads TGTGCCAGCAGCTACTCTAGCGTCGATGAGCAGTTCTTC. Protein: CASSYSSVDEQFF. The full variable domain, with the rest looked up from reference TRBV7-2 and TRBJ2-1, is GAGVSQSPSNKVTEKGKDVELRCDPISGHTALYWYRQSLGQGLEFLIYFQGNSAPDKSGLPSDRFSAERTGGSVSTLTIQRTQQEDSAVYLCASSYSSVDEQFFGPGTRLTVL.

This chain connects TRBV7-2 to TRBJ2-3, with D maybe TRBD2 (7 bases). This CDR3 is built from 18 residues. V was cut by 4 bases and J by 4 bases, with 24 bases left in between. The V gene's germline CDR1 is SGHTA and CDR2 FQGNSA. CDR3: CASSYRRGGLPPSDTQYF. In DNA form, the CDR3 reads TGTGCCAGCAGCTACAGGCGCGGGGGCCTTCCTCCCTCAGATACGCAGTATTTT.

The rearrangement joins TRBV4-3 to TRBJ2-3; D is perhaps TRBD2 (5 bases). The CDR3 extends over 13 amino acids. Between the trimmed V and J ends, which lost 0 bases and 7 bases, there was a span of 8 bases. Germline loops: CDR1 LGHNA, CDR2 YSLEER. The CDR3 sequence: CASSQESGNTQYF. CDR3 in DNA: TGCGCCAGCAGCCAAGAAAGCGGCAATACGCAGTATTTT.

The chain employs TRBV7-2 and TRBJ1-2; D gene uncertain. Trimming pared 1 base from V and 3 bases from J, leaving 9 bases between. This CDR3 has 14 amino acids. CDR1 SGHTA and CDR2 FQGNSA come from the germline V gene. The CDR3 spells CASSLGRHDYGYTF. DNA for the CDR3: TGTGCCAGCAGCTTAGGTCGACATGACTATGGCTACACCTTC.

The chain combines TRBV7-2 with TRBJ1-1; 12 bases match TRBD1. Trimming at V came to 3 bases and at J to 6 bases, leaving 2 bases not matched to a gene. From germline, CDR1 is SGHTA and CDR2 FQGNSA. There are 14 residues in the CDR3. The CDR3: CASSFRDRGPEAFF. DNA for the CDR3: TGTGCCAGCAGCTTCCGGGACAGGGGGCCTGAAGCTTTCTTT.

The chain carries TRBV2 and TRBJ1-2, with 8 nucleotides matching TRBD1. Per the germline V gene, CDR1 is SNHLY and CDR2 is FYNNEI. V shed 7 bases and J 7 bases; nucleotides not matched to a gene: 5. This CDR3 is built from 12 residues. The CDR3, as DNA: TGTGCCAGCATCGGACAGGGAGGTGGCTACACCTTC. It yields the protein CASIGQGGGYTF. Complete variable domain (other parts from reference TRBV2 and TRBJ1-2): EPEVTQTPSHQVTQMGQEVILRCVPISNHLYFYWYRQILGQKVEFLVSFYNNEISEKSEIFDDQFSVERPDGSNFTLKIRSTKLEDSAMYFCASIGQGGGYTFGSGTRLTVV.

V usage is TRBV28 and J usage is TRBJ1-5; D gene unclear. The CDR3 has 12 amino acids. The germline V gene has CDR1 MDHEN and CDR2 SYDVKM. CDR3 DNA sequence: TGTGGTTCCCTGGCTCTTCATCAGCCCCAGCATTTT. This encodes CGSLALHQPQHF.

The CDR3 DNA is TGTGCCAGCAGCTTAGTTTCGGCGAGAGGGACTGAAGCTTTCTTT. Amino acids: CASSLVSARGTEAFF. The chain has TRBV7-6 and TRBJ1-1; D not resolved. In germline, CDR1 is SGHVS, CDR2 FNYEAQ. Trimming took 1 base from V and 5 from J, leaving 14 bases between them. The CDR3 runs to 15 residues.

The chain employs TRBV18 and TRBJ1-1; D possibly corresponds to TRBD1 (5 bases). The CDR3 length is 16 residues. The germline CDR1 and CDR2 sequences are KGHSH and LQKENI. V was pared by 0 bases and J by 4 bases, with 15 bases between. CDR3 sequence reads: CASSPPVGGVGTEAFF. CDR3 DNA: TGTGCCAGCTCACCACCGGTCGGGGGAGTTGGCACTGAAGCTTTCTTT.

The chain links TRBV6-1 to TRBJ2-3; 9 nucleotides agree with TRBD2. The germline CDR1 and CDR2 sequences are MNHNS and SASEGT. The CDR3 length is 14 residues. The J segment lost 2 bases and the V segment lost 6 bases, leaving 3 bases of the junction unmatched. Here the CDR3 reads CASRGLAITDTQYF. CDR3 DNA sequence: TGTGCCAGCAGGGGACTAGCTATCACAGATACGCAGTATTTT.

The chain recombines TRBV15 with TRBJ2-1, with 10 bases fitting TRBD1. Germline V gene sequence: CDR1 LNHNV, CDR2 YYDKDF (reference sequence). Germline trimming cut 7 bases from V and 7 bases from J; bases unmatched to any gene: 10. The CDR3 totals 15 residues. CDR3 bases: TGTGCCACCAAAATCCCGACAGGGGGCTCAAATGAGCAGTTCTTC. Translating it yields CATKIPTGGSNEQFF.

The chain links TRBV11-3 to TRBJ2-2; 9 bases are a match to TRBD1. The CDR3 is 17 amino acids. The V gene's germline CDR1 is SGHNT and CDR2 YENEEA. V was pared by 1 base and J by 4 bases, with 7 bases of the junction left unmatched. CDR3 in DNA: TGTGCCAGCAGCTTAGCCGCGGGACAGGGCGGCACCGGGGAGCTGTTTTTT. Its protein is CASSLAAGQGGTGELFF.

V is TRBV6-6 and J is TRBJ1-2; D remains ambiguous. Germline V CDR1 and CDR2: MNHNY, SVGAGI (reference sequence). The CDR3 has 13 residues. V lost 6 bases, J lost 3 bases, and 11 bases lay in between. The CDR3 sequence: CASSPVGDYGYTF. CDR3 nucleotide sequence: TGTGCCAGCAGCCCCGTCGGGGACTATGGCTACACCTTC.

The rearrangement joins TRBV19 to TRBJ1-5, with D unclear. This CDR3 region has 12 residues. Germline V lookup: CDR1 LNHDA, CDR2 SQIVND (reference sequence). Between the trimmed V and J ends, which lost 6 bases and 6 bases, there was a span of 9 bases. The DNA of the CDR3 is TGTGCCAGTAGGGTTCTCAGTCAGCCCCAGCATTTT. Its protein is CASRVLSQPQHF.

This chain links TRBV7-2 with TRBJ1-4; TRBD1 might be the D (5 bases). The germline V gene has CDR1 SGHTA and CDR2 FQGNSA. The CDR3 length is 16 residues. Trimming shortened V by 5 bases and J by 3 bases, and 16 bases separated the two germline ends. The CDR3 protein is CASSRMGGSANEKLFF. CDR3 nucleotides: TGTGCCAGCAGCCGTATGGGGGGGTCGGCTAATGAAAAACTGTTTTTT.

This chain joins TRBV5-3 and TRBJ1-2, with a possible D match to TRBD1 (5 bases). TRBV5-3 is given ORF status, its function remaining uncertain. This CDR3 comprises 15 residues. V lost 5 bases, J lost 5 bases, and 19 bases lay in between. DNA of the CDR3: TGTGCCAGAAGATTTAGGGGCGCCCCCGATTATGGCTACACCTTC. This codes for CARRFRGAPDYGYTF.